The T cell receptor (beta chain) described here comes from a study of blood T cell repertoires in COVID-19. Study as a whole: The United States, Italy and Spain supplied acute and convalescent COVID-19 samples.

Source study methods: It was from reference gene primer amplification that nucleated cell counts were estimated. Only in-frame clones appear in the TCRdb table, and some are missing; sequencing was by immunoSEQ multiplex PCR. That table supplies the V and J calls and clone size; D and trimming were determined from the DNA. The table lists approximately 490,000 clones, about 85% of them singletons, with 7% to 10% in the top ten. Cohort allocation depended upon clinical history that participants reported. Before being deemed recovered, Cohort 3 donors had two negative PCRs, clearance, or symptom resolution. The TCR comes from a woman aged 55-70 years who had recovered from COVID-19. Sequences were obtained from PBMCs or T cells enriched from blood (not recorded which).

CDR3 coding DNA: TGTGCCAGCGACGCAGGGCTAGCGGGGAACAATGAGCAGTTCTTC. Its protein product is CASDAGLAGNNEQFF. The rearrangement joins TRBV2 to TRBJ2-1; 9 bases fit TRBD2. The trim removed 8 bases at V and 5 bases at J, leaving 10 bases unmatched. CDR3 length: 15 amino acids. Germline CDR1 reads SNHLY; CDR2 reads FYNNEI.